The entry that follows covers one T cell receptor beta chain sequence. The target antigen is unknown. Trimming stripped 0 bases from V and 5 bases from J, with 8 bases between. Looked up from germline, CDR1 is SGHNT and CDR2 is YYREEE (reference sequence). This CDR3 has 13 amino acids. The data belong to a study of cytomegalovirus exposure and HLA in healthy donors. Findings and caveats of the study: In a later analysis, HLA-associated TCR beta chains were more clonally expanded than equally common others. Within an earlier analysis, most TCR beta V segments proved productive either about 90% or about 30% of the time. Researchers counted around 180 TCR beta chains as cytomegalovirus-associated.

The PCR had 60 Vbeta and 13 Jbeta primers. Measured with immunoSEQ multiplex PCR; TCRdb has only the in-frame clones, and not every one. The table lists around 150,000 clones. The origin of this receptor is a man aged 25-45 years in good health and CMV-seronegative. Material for sequencing was PBMCs. The V and J genes are TRBV5-4 and TRBJ1-1; D might be TRBD1 (6 bases). The CDR3 region is CASSLDRVTEAFF. Written as DNA, the CDR3 is TGTGCCAGCAGCTTGGACAGGGTTACTGAAGCTTTCTTT.